These 10 T cell receptor beta chains share one sample of origin, sequenced in a study of cytomegalovirus exposure and HLA in healthy donors. Amplification used 60 Vbeta primers and 13 Jbeta primers. Generated by immunoSEQ multiplex PCR, the TCRdb table keeps only in-frame clones and is missing some. The repertoire holds about 160,000 clones, with 75% to 80% as singletons. The material sequenced was PBMCs. These receptors originate from a middle-aged woman in good health and CMV-seronegative.

This clone turned up a few times. This chain's CDR3 is CASSPSVTYYGYTF. In DNA, the CDR3 is TGTGCCAGCAGCCCCTCAGTTACATACTATGGCTACACCTTC. V is TRBV5-5 and J is TRBJ1-2, with D unclear. Between the trimmed V and J ends, which lost 4 bases and 3 bases, there was a span of 13 bases. The V gene's germline CDR1 is SGHKS and CDR2 YYEKEE (reference sequence). This CDR3 is built from 14 residues.

This sequence joins TRBV27 and TRBJ1-2; perhaps TRBD1 as D (5 bases). Trimming cost V 3 bases and J 3 bases, with 14 bases left between them. CDR1 MNHEY and CDR2 SMNVEV come from the germline V gene (reference sequence). The length of the CDR3 is 15 residues. CDR3 in DNA: TGTGCCAGCAGTTTTGCCTCCCGGGGGGACTATGGCTACACCTTC. Its protein product is CASSFASRGDYGYTF.

J is TRBJ2-5 and V is TRBV29-1; no clear D gene. The CDR3 is 14 amino acids. Looked up from germline, CDR1 is SQVTM and CDR2 is ANQGSEA. The V gene lost 1 base and the J gene lost 4 bases, with 13 bases spanning the gap. The CDR3 is CSVEVGSSRETQYF. CDR3 nucleotides: TGCAGCGTTGAAGTAGGTAGTAGCAGAGAGACCCAGTACTTC. The full variable domain, with the rest looked up from reference TRBV29-1 and TRBJ2-5, is SAVISQKPSRDICQRGTSLTIQCQVDSQVTMMFWYRQQPGQSLTLIATANQGSEATYESGFVIDKFPISRPNLTFSTLTVSNMSPEDSSIYLCSVEVGSSRETQYFGPGTRLLVL.

This clone was detected only once. The rearrangement links TRBV7-4 to TRBJ1-1; tentatively, D is TRBD1 (5 bases). Germline CDR1 SGHVT, CDR2 SQSDAQ. Trimming pared 1 base from V and 2 bases from J, leaving 23 bases between. This CDR3 comprises 19 residues. DNA for the CDR3: TGTGCCAGCAGCTTAGTATATTTGATGGCAGGGCCGTGTAACACTGAAGCTTTCTTT. It specifies CASSLVYLMAGPCNTEAFF.

The V call is TRBV7-2, the J call TRBJ2-2; 11 nucleotides match TRBD2. Per germline, CDR1 SGHTA and CDR2 FQGNSA. With 2 bases clipped from V and 7 bases from J, the junction kept 9 bases outside the gene matches. CDR3 length: 17 amino acids. CDR3: CASSLLLTSGGGGELFF. The DNA of the CDR3 is TGTGCCAGCAGCTTATTACTTACTAGCGGGGGTGGCGGGGAGCTGTTTTTT.

CDR3 sequence (DNA): TGCGCCAGCAGCCTAGGGACAGGGATTAACTATGGCTACACCTTC. Amino acid sequence: CASSLGTGINYGYTF. This chain uses TRBV5-1 with TRBJ1-2, with 9 bases identical to TRBD1. The CDR3 length is 15 residues. Germline loops: CDR1 SGHRS, CDR2 YFSETQ. V was clipped by 4 bases and J by 1 base; unmatched bases: 5.

The chain employs TRBV27 and TRBJ2-7, with 11 positions matching TRBD1. The CDR3 covers 18 residues. Trimming at V came to 5 bases and at J to 4 bases, leaving 16 bases not matched to a gene. CDR1 and CDR2 (germline): MNHEY, SMNVEV (reference sequence). CDR3 region: CASSPRTGGVLAAYEQYF. In DNA, the CDR3 is TGTGCCAGCAGTCCGCGGACAGGGGGCGTACTAGCGGCATACGAGCAGTACTTC.

This clone was counted once. V is TRBV9 and J is TRBJ1-2; D may be TRBD1 (5 bases). Germline assignment: CDR1 SGDLS and CDR2 YYNGEE. The CDR3 is 11 residues long. The V end was cut by 3 bases, the J end by 7 bases, with 7 bases between. The CDR3 loop is CASSARGGYTF. The CDR3 DNA is TGTGCCAGCAGCGCTAGGGGTGGCTACACCTTC.

The rearrangement joins TRBV5-1 to TRBJ1-2; 7 nucleotides align to TRBD1. The trim removed 4 bases at V and 4 bases at J, leaving 13 bases unmatched. Germline CDR1 reads SGHRS; CDR2 reads YFSETQ. This CDR3 is built from 16 residues. The CDR3 loop is CASSEGTALGAYGYTF. The DNA for the CDR3 is TGCGCCAGCAGCGAAGGGACAGCTCTAGGGGCCTATGGCTACACCTTC. The full variable domain, rest sourced from reference TRBV5-1 and TRBJ1-2, is KAGVTQTPRYLIKTRGQQVTLSCSPISGHRSVSWYQQTPGQGLQFLFEYFSETQRNKGNFPGRFSGRQFSNSRSEMNVSTLELGDSALYLCASSEGTALGAYGYTFGSGTRLTVV.

This sequence joins TRBV11-1 and TRBJ2-7; 10 positions agree with TRBD2. The CDR3 extends over 14 amino acids. V lost 5 bases and J lost 3; bases outside the gene matches: 4. In germline, CDR1 is SGHAT, CDR2 FQDESV (reference sequence). In DNA form, the CDR3 reads TGTGCCAGCAGCCCGGGACTAGCGCTCTACGAGCAGTACTTC. Translation gives CASSPGLALYEQYF.